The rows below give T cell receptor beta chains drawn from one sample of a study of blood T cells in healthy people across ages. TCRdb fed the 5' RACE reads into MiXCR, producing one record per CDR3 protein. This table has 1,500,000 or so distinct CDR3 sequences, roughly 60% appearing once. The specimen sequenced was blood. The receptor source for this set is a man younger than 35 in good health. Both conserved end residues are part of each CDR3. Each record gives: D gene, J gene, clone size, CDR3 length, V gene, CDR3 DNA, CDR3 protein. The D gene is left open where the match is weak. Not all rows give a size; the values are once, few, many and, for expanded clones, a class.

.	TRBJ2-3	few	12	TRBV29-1	TGCAGCGTGGAGGGGACCGCAGATACGCAGTATTTT	CSVEGTADTQYF
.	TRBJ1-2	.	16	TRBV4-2	TGTGCCAGCAGCCAAGACCCCGCAGGTTTTTCCGATGGCCACACCTTC	CASSQDPAGFSDGHTF
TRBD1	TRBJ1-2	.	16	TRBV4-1	TGCGCCAGCAGCTACCTTTCGGGACAGGTAAACTATGGCTACACCTTC	CASSYLSGQVNYGYTF
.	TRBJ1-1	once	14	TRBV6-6	TGTGCCAGCAGTTACTCGGCTGCAGCGGCTGAAGCTTTCTTT	CASSYSAAAAEAFF
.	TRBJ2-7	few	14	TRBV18	TGTGCCAGCTCACCAACAGGGCAGTCCTACGAGCAGTACTTC	CASSPTGQSYEQYF
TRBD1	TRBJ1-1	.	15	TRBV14	TGTGCCAGCAGCCGGGGCCAGGGGGTTGGCACTGAAGCTTTCTTT	CASSRGQGVGTEAFF
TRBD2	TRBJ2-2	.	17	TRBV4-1	TGCGCCAGCAGCCACCCCTACGGGGGGACGTCCTCCGGGGAGCTGTTTTTT	CASSHPYGGTSSGELFF
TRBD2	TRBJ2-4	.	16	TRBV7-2	TGTGCCAGCAGCTTAAGGGCGGGACTAGCGGGATATGTGCAGTACTTC	CASSLRAGLAGYVQYF
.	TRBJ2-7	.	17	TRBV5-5	TGTGCCAGCAGCTTGGTCTGGTCGCGGACAACCTCCTACGAGCAGTACTTC	CASSLVWSRTTSYEQYF
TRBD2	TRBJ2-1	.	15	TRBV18	TGTGCCAGCTCCCCCGGGACTAGCGGGATGAATGAGCAGTTCTTC	CASSPGTSGMNEQFF
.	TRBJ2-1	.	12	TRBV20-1	TGCAGTGCTACCAGACAGGCAAATGAGCAGTTCTTC	CSATRQANEQFF
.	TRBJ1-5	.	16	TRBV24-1	TGTGCCACGCTGTGTAAGGGGCAGCAATTCAATCAGCCCCAGCATTTT	CATLCKGQQFNQPQHF
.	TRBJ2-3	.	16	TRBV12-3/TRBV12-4	TGTGCCAGCAGTTTCGGGACACAACTTTCCACAGATACGCAGTATTTT	CASSFGTQLSTDTQYF
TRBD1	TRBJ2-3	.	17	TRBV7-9	TGTGCCAGCAGCTTAATGGTCGGCAGGGGGAGCACAGATACGCAGTATTTT	CASSLMVGRGSTDTQYF
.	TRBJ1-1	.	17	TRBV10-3	TGTGCCATCAGCCCCAGAGGGGCGGAGACCATGAACACTGAAGCTTTCTTT	CAISPRGAETMNTEAFF
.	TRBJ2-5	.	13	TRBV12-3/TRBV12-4	TGTGCCAGCAGTTTATCGAACCGAGAGACCCAGTACTTC	CASSLSNRETQYF
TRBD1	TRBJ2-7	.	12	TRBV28	TGTGCCCCCAGGGGGAACTCCTACGAGCAGTACTTC	CAPRGNSYEQYF
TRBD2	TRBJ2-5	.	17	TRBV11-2	TGTGCCAGCAGCCCGGGGACTAGCCTTTCCCCCCAAGAGACCCAGTACTTC	CASSPGTSLSPQETQYF
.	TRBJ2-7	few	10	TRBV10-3	TGTGCCTCCGGCACGGGGGAGCAGTACTTC	CASGTGEQYF
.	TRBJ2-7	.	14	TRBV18	TGTGCCAGCTCACCGCGACCAGACCCCTACGAGCAGTACTTC	CASSPRPDPYEQYF
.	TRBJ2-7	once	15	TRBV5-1	TGCGCCAGCAGTCAGGGTTGGGCAGGGGAATACGAGCAGTACTTC	CASSQGWAGEYEQYF
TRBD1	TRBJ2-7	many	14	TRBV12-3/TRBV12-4	TGTGCCAGCAGTTTTGGGACAGGTAACTACGAGCAGTACTTC	CASSFGTGNYEQYF
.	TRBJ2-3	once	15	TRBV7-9	TGTGCCAGCAGCCCCAGGGGCGTGAGCACAGATACGCAGTATTTT	CASSPRGVSTDTQYF
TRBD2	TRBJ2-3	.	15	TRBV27	TGTGCCAGCAGTTTATGGTGGGGGGAGGGAGATACGCAGTATTTT	CASSLWWGEGDTQYF
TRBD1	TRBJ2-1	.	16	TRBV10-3	TGTGCCATCAGCCCCCCGGGACAGGGGGCTGGCAATGAGCAGTTCTTC	CAISPPGQGAGNEQFF
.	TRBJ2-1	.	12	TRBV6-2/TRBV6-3	TGTGCCAGCAGGGGGGGACATCCAGAGCAGTTCTTC	CASRGGHPEQFF